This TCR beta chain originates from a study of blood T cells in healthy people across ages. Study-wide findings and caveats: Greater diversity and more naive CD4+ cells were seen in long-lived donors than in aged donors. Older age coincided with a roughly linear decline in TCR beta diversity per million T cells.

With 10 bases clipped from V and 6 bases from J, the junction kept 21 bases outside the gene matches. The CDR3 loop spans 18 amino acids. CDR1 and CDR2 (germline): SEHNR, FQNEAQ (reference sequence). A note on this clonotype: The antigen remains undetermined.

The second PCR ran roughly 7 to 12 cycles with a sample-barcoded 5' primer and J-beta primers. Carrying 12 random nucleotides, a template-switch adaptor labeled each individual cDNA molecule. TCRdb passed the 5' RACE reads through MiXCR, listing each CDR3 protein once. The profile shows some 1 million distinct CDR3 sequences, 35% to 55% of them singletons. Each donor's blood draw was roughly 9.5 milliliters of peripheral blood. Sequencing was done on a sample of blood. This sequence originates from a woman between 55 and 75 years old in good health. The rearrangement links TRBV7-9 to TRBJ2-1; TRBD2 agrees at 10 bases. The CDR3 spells CANTNAALRTSGFNEQFF. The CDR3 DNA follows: TGTGCCAACACCAACGCGGCCCTGCGGACTAGCGGCTTCAATGAGCAGTTCTTC.